The TCR beta chain under discussion was sequenced for a study of blood T cells in healthy people across ages (dated by TCRdb to the mid-2010s). In the study overall: In model experiments, roughly one uniquely barcoded TCR beta cDNA molecule per two T cells was captured by template switching. Age-related changes in TCR beta repertoire diversity were measured in the study by deep sequencing normalized with unique cDNA molecular identifiers. Four age groups were formed from the donors: young (average roughly 15 years), middle-aged (approximately 39), aged (62) and long-lived (more than 75). For two donors (one aged 18 to 30 and one aged 80 or older), the study analyzed two additional independent replicas of 1 million unique cDNA reads from the same blood draw. General conclusions and limits of the study: Estimates of total diversity based on one million sequenced T cells were regarded as lower bounds and as underestimates. Since profiling was done on bulk unsorted PBMCs, naive and antigen-experienced compartments could not be conclusively compared. As age increased, observed TCR beta diversity per million T cells dropped in a roughly linear way, and a significant reduction was already evident by age around 41. Because donor CMV infection status was unknown, age-related changes in expanded clonotypes were potentially confounded. The percentage of naive T cells measured by flow cytometry correlated strongly with observed TCR beta diversity. Compared with the aged group, the long-lived group had more naive CD4+ T cells, fewer expanded clones and increased TCR diversity, a pattern suggesting age selection.

From the cysteine through the phenylalanine, the CDR3 covers 13 amino acids. The sequence is cut down to CDR3 DNA, 39 bases in frame from base 1. From a lookup of the germline V gene, CDR1 and CDR2 are SGHRS and YFSETQ. At the junction V is shortened by 1 base and J by 3 bases, with 7 bases in between. The library was made by 5' RACE. The run used an Illumina HiSeq 2500. A second PCR of roughly 6 to 11 cycles was run with a J-beta primer mix and a sample-barcoded 5' primer. A template-switch 5' adaptor carrying 12 random nucleotides introduced a unique molecular identifier onto each TCR beta cDNA molecule. At least 2.5 million CDR3-containing paired-end reads were obtained from each sample. All of the RNA was converted into first-strand cDNA using the Mint cDNA synthesis kit, with a TRBC-specific oligonucleotide serving as the primer. Following uracil-DNA glycosylase treatment, a first 18-cycle PCR with universal primers M1SS and BC2_uni_R was performed on all cDNA. Processing in the source paper ran as follows. Each sample was normalized by randomly selecting 1 million high-quality reads, each carrying a distinct molecular identifier. Reads sharing molecular identifiers were discarded rather than binned into consensus sequences. MiTCR, with a Q25 quality threshold and the strictest error-elimination algorithm, was used for CDR3 identification, clonotype clustering and error correction. A nonparametric unseen species model with Euler transformation was used to estimate lower-bound total TCR beta diversity. TCRdb itself trimmed the public reads at Q25 with fastp, ran MiXCR and retained productive beta chains. Rows with a matching CDR3 protein are joined into one entry that keeps the most common DNA and genes. These V and J calls are TCRdb output, not the study's own analysis. Within this sample are around 800,000 distinct CDR3 sequences, with about a quarter of them counted one time only. The ten most abundant clones make up 2.5% to 3.5% of the sample.

A note on this clonotype: The antigen it recognizes is unknown. Base qualities are missing; no much larger clone stands one base away.

The 35 to 40 donors, aged about 6 to 95 years, were systemically healthy Caucasian individuals from Russia. Each donor gave ten milliliters of peripheral blood, collected into EDTA-treated Vacutainer tubes. Ficoll-Paque density-gradient centrifugation was used to isolate PBMCs, with at least 7 million obtained per sample. Total RNA, at least 6 micrograms per sample, was extracted from PBMCs with Trizol reagent. Naive CD45RAhigh/CD27high T cell percentages were measured by flow cytometry on a PBMC aliquot from every donor. These data were likewise used in another study, on T cells of mothers and their children. The other study reports the following: The donors were nine systemically healthy Caucasian individuals, made up of three mothers and their six children. cDNA synthesis consumed the entire amount of extracted RNA, loaded at about 1.5 ug RNA in each 15 ul reaction. Sample barcodes and 2-4 random nucleotides were added via the M1S primer in the second PCR. Over 9 million TCR beta CDR3 reads came from each mother, compared with a few million reads from each child. Thymic selection shapes the output of TCR recombination in a similar way in related and unrelated pairs, and inherited differences have a minor effect. Normalized repertoire overlap was always found to be slightly, but never significantly, higher in related mother-child pairs than in unrelated mother-child pairs. Persistent microchimeric T cell clones were not detected, at a sensitivity of about 100 clones per million clonotypes. The study used deep NGS to compare TCR beta repertoires of mothers and children, seeking features distinguishing related mother-child pairs from unrelated individuals. Mothers averaged about 40 +/- 4 years of age and children averaged around 11 +/- 4 years. Libraries were sequenced on Illumina HiSeq 2000 with 100+100 nt paired-end reads after adapter ligation with NEBNext reagents. Mother and child libraries were prepared a month apart and sequenced in separate runs to prevent cross-contamination. Each donor had between about 450,000 and 2,100,000 distinct TCR beta clonotypes identified. Naive TCR beta clonotypes were estimated from low-frequency clonotypes matched to each donor's FACS-determined naive share, without sorting.

Source material: blood. The chain joins TRBV5-1 to TRBJ2-5; confidence is insufficient to name the D gene. This receptor was taken from a boy aged 5-17 years in good health. The CDR3 loop reads CASSLLQEETQYF. The DNA is as follows: TGCGCCAGCAGCTTGCTGCAGGAAGAGACCCAGTACTTC.